A selection of T cell receptor beta chains follows, all from one sample in a study of molecular identifiers for immune sequencing clone quantification. MiXCR, applied by TCRdb to the PCR reads, yields one record per CDR3 protein. The table has approximately 550,000 distinct CDR3 sequences, roughly 26% seen once; the top ten hold about 0.75%. The source material was naive CD8+ T cells from blood, with Jurkat cell RNA spiked in. The receptors here all came from a human donor in good health. Some libraries in this study had Jurkat cell RNA spiked in. The CDR3 runs from the conserved cysteine through the conserved F or W. Fields, in order: J gene, clone size, D gene, V gene, CDR3 protein, CDR3 DNA. D genes are given only for firm matches. Expanded clones get a size class; other rows say once, few or many, or leave the size out.

J gene: TRBJ2-1
clone size: many
D gene: -
V gene: TRBV7-6
CDR3 protein: CASSLSLGQLYNEQFF
CDR3 DNA: TGTGCCAGCAGCTTAAGCCTCGGACAGCTCTACAATGAGCAGTTCTTC

J gene: TRBJ1-4
clone size: -
D gene: -
V gene: TRBV28
CDR3 protein: CASRAVEANEKLFF
CDR3 DNA: TGTGCCAGCAGAGCAGTAGAAGCTAATGAAAAACTGTTTTTT

J gene: TRBJ2-7
clone size: few
D gene: -
V gene: TRBV6-2/TRBV6-3
CDR3 protein: CATQAYLSYEQYF
CDR3 DNA: TGTGCCACCCAAGCGTACCTTTCCTACGAGCAGTACTTC

J gene: TRBJ1-2
clone size: few
D gene: TRBD1
V gene: TRBV2
CDR3 protein: CASSGGQGDNYGYTF
CDR3 DNA: TGTGCCAGCAGTGGTGGACAGGGCGATAACTATGGCTACACCTTC

J gene: TRBJ2-5
clone size: few
D gene: TRBD2
V gene: TRBV12-3/TRBV12-4
CDR3 protein: CASRPGGGQETQYF
CDR3 DNA: TGTGCCAGCAGGCCCGGGGGGGGGCAAGAGACCCAGTACTTC

J gene: TRBJ2-1
clone size: -
D gene: -
V gene: TRBV30
CDR3 protein: CAWSDGLGTGVGDEQFF
CDR3 DNA: TGTGCCTGGAGTGATGGATTAGGGACGGGCGTTGGGGATGAGCAGTTCTTC

J gene: TRBJ2-3
clone size: -
D gene: -
V gene: TRBV4-3
CDR3 protein: CASSQEASSRMGDTQYF
CDR3 DNA: TGCGCCAGCAGCCAAGAAGCGTCTAGCCGGATGGGGGATACGCAGTATTTT

J gene: TRBJ2-1
clone size: -
D gene: -
V gene: TRBV18
CDR3 protein: CASSPSDYRVFYNEQFF
CDR3 DNA: TGTGCCAGCTCGCCGTCTGATTACAGGGTATTCTACAATGAGCAGTTCTTC

J gene: TRBJ2-7
clone size: few
D gene: -
V gene: TRBV25-1
CDR3 protein: CASSDRGAPYEQYF
CDR3 DNA: TGTGCCAGCAGTGACAGGGGGGCGCCCTACGAGCAGTACTTC

J gene: TRBJ1-4
clone size: -
D gene: -
V gene: TRBV6-5
CDR3 protein: CASSYSVVPGKLFF
CDR3 DNA: TGTGCCAGCAGTTACTCTGTCGTTCCGGGAAAACTGTTTTTT

J gene: TRBJ1-6
clone size: few
D gene: -
V gene: TRBV4-3
CDR3 protein: CASSQDEKAYNSPLHF
CDR3 DNA: TGCGCCAGCAGCCAAGATGAGAAAGCCTATAATTCACCCCTCCACTTT

J gene: TRBJ2-7
clone size: few
D gene: -
V gene: TRBV5-4
CDR3 protein: CASSSDRQFPEQYF
CDR3 DNA: TGTGCCAGCAGCTCCGACAGACAGTTCCCCGAGCAGTACTTC

J gene: TRBJ2-7
clone size: -
D gene: TRBD2
V gene: TRBV20-1
CDR3 protein: CSALDSGLAPDEQYF
CDR3 DNA: TGCAGTGCCTTAGACTCGGGACTAGCGCCGGACGAGCAGTACTTC

J gene: TRBJ2-2
clone size: many
D gene: -
V gene: TRBV19
CDR3 protein: CASSMGTSTVTGELFF
CDR3 DNA: TGTGCCAGTAGTATGGGTACTAGCACTGTCACCGGGGAGCTGTTTTTT

J gene: TRBJ2-7
clone size: few
D gene: -
V gene: TRBV19
CDR3 protein: CASSYTTLSSYEQYF
CDR3 DNA: TGTGCCAGTAGTTATACTACCCTAAGCTCCTACGAGCAGTACTTC

J gene: TRBJ2-7
clone size: -
D gene: TRBD2
V gene: TRBV6-5
CDR3 protein: CARRYSAGGGAAQYF
CDR3 DNA: TGTGCCCGCCGTTACTCCGCGGGGGGGGGCGCCGCGCAGTACTTC

J gene: TRBJ1-1
clone size: few
D gene: -
V gene: TRBV19
CDR3 protein: CASSNSLNGRAFF
CDR3 DNA: TGTGCCAGTAGTAATTCACTGAACGGGAGAGCTTTCTTT

J gene: TRBJ2-3
clone size: many
D gene: -
V gene: TRBV5-4
CDR3 protein: CASSPGALDTQYF
CDR3 DNA: TGTGCCAGCAGCCCGGGCGCTTTAGATACGCAGTATTTT

J gene: TRBJ2-2
clone size: -
D gene: -
V gene: TRBV7-9
CDR3 protein: CASSRAVNTGELFF
CDR3 DNA: TGTGCCAGCAGCCGAGCTGTAAACACCGGGGAGCTGTTTTTT

J gene: TRBJ2-7
clone size: few
D gene: TRBD2
V gene: TRBV6-5
CDR3 protein: CASHMAGGPHEQYF
CDR3 DNA: TGTGCCAGCCATATGGCGGGAGGGCCACACGAGCAGTACTTC

J gene: TRBJ2-5
clone size: many
D gene: -
V gene: TRBV9
CDR3 protein: CASSVAPTNQETQYF
CDR3 DNA: TGTGCCAGCAGCGTAGCCCCGACAAACCAAGAGACCCAGTACTTC

J gene: TRBJ1-1
clone size: many
D gene: -
V gene: TRBV6-5
CDR3 protein: CASSYSSAMNTEAFF
CDR3 DNA: TGTGCCAGCAGTTACAGCAGCGCTATGAACACTGAAGCTTTCTTT

J gene: TRBJ1-1
clone size: -
D gene: -
V gene: TRBV4-1
CDR3 protein: CASSQVGGQNTEAFF
CDR3 DNA: TGCGCCAGCAGCCAAGTTGGGGGTCAGAACACTGAAGCTTTCTTT

J gene: TRBJ2-3
clone size: many
D gene: -
V gene: TRBV5-1
CDR3 protein: CASSWHRGNTDTQYF
CDR3 DNA: TGCGCCAGCAGCTGGCATCGAGGGAACACAGATACGCAGTATTTT

J gene: TRBJ2-4
clone size: few
D gene: TRBD1
V gene: TRBV27
CDR3 protein: CASNCTEIRLTGVQYF
CDR3 DNA: TGTGCCAGCAATTGCACGGAGATCCGACTTACAGGGGTTCAGTACTTC

J gene: TRBJ2-1
clone size: -
D gene: TRBD2
V gene: TRBV20-1
CDR3 protein: CSARLAEFFNEQFF
CDR3 DNA: TGCAGTGCCAGACTAGCGGAATTTTTCAATGAGCAGTTCTTC

J gene: TRBJ1-5
clone size: -
D gene: TRBD1
V gene: TRBV19
CDR3 protein: CASSRRDSGAQPQHF
CDR3 DNA: TGTGCCAGTAGCCGCCGGGACAGCGGGGCTCAGCCCCAGCATTTT

J gene: TRBJ2-3
clone size: many
D gene: -
V gene: TRBV2
CDR3 protein: CANRQDPSTDTQYF
CDR3 DNA: TGTGCCAACCGACAGGACCCTAGCACAGATACGCAGTATTTT

J gene: TRBJ2-1
clone size: -
D gene: TRBD2
V gene: TRBV19
CDR3 protein: CASSRTSGDSSYNEQFF
CDR3 DNA: TGTGCCAGTAGTAGGACTAGCGGAGATAGCTCCTACAATGAGCAGTTCTTC

J gene: TRBJ1-1
clone size: few
D gene: TRBD1
V gene: TRBV7-9
CDR3 protein: CASSLVTGGTTEAFF
CDR3 DNA: TGTGCCAGCAGCTTAGTAACAGGGGGTACCACTGAAGCTTTCTTT

J gene: TRBJ2-5
clone size: -
D gene: TRBD1
V gene: TRBV9
CDR3 protein: CASSPGTGKAPQYF
CDR3 DNA: TGTGCCAGCAGCCCGGGGACAGGGAAAGCGCCCCAGTACTTC

J gene: TRBJ2-3
clone size: -
D gene: -
V gene: TRBV7-9
CDR3 protein: CASSFLAIGTDTQYF
CDR3 DNA: TGTGCCAGCAGCTTTCTGGCGATCGGGACAGATACGCAGTATTTT

J gene: TRBJ2-3
clone size: few
D gene: -
V gene: TRBV4-1
CDR3 protein: CASSQDRLGLTDTQYF
CDR3 DNA: TGCGCCAGCAGCCAAGATCGGTTGGGACTCACAGATACGCAGTATTTT